Listed here are 20 T cell receptor beta chains from one sample, sequenced in a study of shared clonotypes between healthy human individuals. Profiling relied on immunoSEQ multiplex PCR, and the TCRdb table lists in-frame clones only, not all of them. The data show fewer than 3 million clones, with 85% to 95% seen just once and roughly 0.34% held by the top ten. Sequencing used naive CD4+ T cells from PBMCs. Subset given: CD45RA+ positively selected. The origin of the receptors is a man between 18 and 29 years old in good health. Some clones in this sample may be carry-over from other donors' samples.

This chain uses TRBV6-1 with TRBJ1-1; the D gene is possibly TRBD1 (5 bases). The CDR3 covers 13 residues. Trimming took off 8 bases at V and 1 base at J, with 11 bases between the two ends. Germline V gene data show CDR1 as MNHNS and CDR2 as SASEGT. This chain's CDR3 is CASGANRNTEAFF. The DNA of the CDR3 is TGTGCCAGCGGGGCAAATCGGAACACTGAAGCTTTCTTT.

The chain recombines TRBV19 with TRBJ2-2; maybe TRBD2 (6 bases). CDR3 size: 16 residues. CDR1 is LNHDA, CDR2 SQIVND, per germline (reference sequence). The ends were cut back, 5 bases at V and 4 bases at J, with 17 bases in the middle. The CDR3 DNA follows: TGTGCCAGTAGTCCGCGGGACGCATCCTTCACCGGGGAGCTGTTTTTT. Translation gives CASSPRDASFTGELFF.

The chain employs TRBV7-9 and TRBJ2-7; the match to TRBD2 covers 7 bases. CDR3 length: 12 residues. Trimming cost V 4 bases and J 6 bases; bases outside gene matches: 3. Per the germline V gene, CDR1 is SEHNR and CDR2 is FQNEAQ (reference sequence). The CDR3 here is CASSSSGGEQYF. CDR3 bases: TGTGCCAGCAGCTCCTCGGGGGGCGAGCAGTACTTC.

This chain joins TRBV5-4 and TRBJ2-7; D unresolved. The CDR3 runs to 15 residues. V was clipped by 0 bases and J by 1 base, with 11 bases between them. Per germline, CDR1 SGHNT and CDR2 YYREEE (reference sequence). The CDR3 DNA reads TGTGCCAGCAGCTTGGATCCGGGTGCGTCCTACGAGCAGTACTTC. This translates into CASSLDPGASYEQYF.

The chain is built from TRBV28 and TRBJ1-5; 7 bases match TRBD1. CDR1 is MDHEN, CDR2 SYDVKM, per germline. This CDR3 is built from 16 residues. V lost 2 bases, J lost 0 bases, and 4 bases stayed unmatched. CDR3 amino acids: CASSLKGQSSNQPQHF. Written as DNA, the CDR3 is TGTGCCAGCAGTTTAAAGGGACAGTCTAGCAATCAGCCCCAGCATTTT. Drawing the rest from reference TRBV28 and TRBJ1-5, the complete variable domain is DVKVTQSSRYLVKRTGEKVFLECVQDMDHENMFWYRQDPGLGLRLIYFSYDVKMKEKGDIPEGYSVSREKKERFSLILESASTNQTSMYLCASSLKGQSSNQPQHFGDGTRLSIL.

The CDR3 is CASRAPTVTNYGYTF. Written as DNA, the CDR3 is TGTGCCAGCAGAGCCCCTACGGTTACTAACTATGGCTACACCTTC. The chain is built from TRBV6-5 and TRBJ1-2; D remains unclear. Deletions cut 6 bases from V and 0 bases from J, with 14 bases between. This CDR3 comprises 15 residues. Germline CDR1 reads MNHEY; CDR2 reads SVGAGI.

The chain links TRBV9 to TRBJ1-2, with no clear D. Germline V lookup: CDR1 SGDLS, CDR2 YYNGEE. Trimming shortened V by 4 bases and J by 0 bases, and 10 bases separated the two germline ends. The CDR3 has 14 residues. DNA for the CDR3: TGTGCCAGCAGCCACCGGACGGCTAACTATGGCTACACCTTC. It encodes CASSHRTANYGYTF.

The chain carries TRBV10-2 and TRBJ2-7, with TRBD2 as a possible D gene (6 bases). V was shortened by 3 bases and J by 4 bases, with 13 bases between the two germline ends. Germline CDR1 reads WSHSY; CDR2 reads SAAADI. This CDR3 has 14 residues. The CDR3 loop reads CASSEPGLNYEQYF. In nucleotides, the CDR3 is TGCGCCAGCAGTGAACCGGGACTCAATTACGAGCAGTACTTC.

The chain links TRBV7-6 to TRBJ2-7; the D is unclear. The V and J ends lost 3 bases and 0 bases respectively, with 6 bases between them. This CDR3 is 13 amino acids long. Germline V CDR1 and CDR2: SGHVS, FNYEAQ. The CDR3 coding sequence is TGTGCCAGCAGCTTCCCGAGCTCCTACGAGCAGTACTTC. Protein product: CASSFPSSYEQYF.

The chain carries TRBV28 and TRBJ1-5; D remains ambiguous. The V and J ends lost 5 bases and 6 bases respectively, with 14 bases between them. The CDR3 extends over 14 amino acids. Germline V gene data show CDR1 as MDHEN and CDR2 as SYDVKM. The CDR3 is CASSQLTRGQPQHF. The CDR3 nucleotides are TGTGCCAGCAGTCAATTGACACGGGGTCAGCCCCAGCATTTT.

The chain employs TRBV7-2 and TRBJ2-7; possible D gene TRBD2, 6 bases. The germline V and J ends were trimmed by 4 bases and 6 bases, with 16 bases remaining between them. Germline-derived CDR1 and CDR2 are SGHTA and FQGNSA. The CDR3 covers 14 residues. The CDR3 coding sequence is TGTGCCAGCAGCTCGGTTCGACGCGGGGCCGAGCAGTACTTC. Its translation: CASSSVRRGAEQYF.

With regard to this clone: The same CDR3 can be traced to other DNA sequences in this sample. The rearrangement uses TRBV30 and TRBJ1-1, with 9 nucleotides matching TRBD1. This CDR3 comprises 13 residues. Per germline, CDR1 GTSNPN and CDR2 SVGIG (reference sequence). V dropped 2 bases and J dropped 3; count of bases not matched to a gene: 1. CDR3 loop: CAWSRDRDTEAFF. CDR3 nucleotides: TGTGCCTGGAGTCGGGACAGGGACACTGAAGCTTTCTTT. The variable domain in full, with the rest retrieved from reference TRBV30 and TRBJ1-1, is SQTIHQWPATLVQPVGSPLSLECTVEGTSNPNLYWYRQAAGRGLQLLFYSVGIGQISSEVPQNLSASRPQDRQFILSSKKLLLSDSGFYLCAWSRDRDTEAFFGQGTRLTVV.

The chain joins TRBV18 to TRBJ2-3; 8 bases line up with TRBD2. The CDR3 sequence is 17 residues long. Germline V gene lookup returns CDR1 KGHSH and CDR2 LQKENI. V was clipped by 0 bases and J by 0 bases; unmatched bases: 5. The CDR3 DNA reads TGTGCCAGCTCACCACCGAGTTCTAGCGGGAGCACAGATACGCAGTATTTT. It is translated as CASSPPSSSGSTDTQYF.

J is TRBJ2-1 and V is TRBV5-1; D is unresolved. Between the trimmed V and J ends, which lost 2 bases and 2 bases, there was a span of 11 bases. Germline V lookup: CDR1 SGHRS, CDR2 YFSETQ. This CDR3 is built from 15 residues. For the CDR3, the DNA is TGCGCCAGCAGCTTTTCTGGTTGGACCTACAATGAGCAGTTCTTC. This sequence encodes CASSFSGWTYNEQFF. Using reference TRBV5-1 and TRBJ2-1 for the parts outside the CDR3, the full variable domain is KAGVTQTPRYLIKTRGQQVTLSCSPISGHRSVSWYQQTPGQGLQFLFEYFSETQRNKGNFPGRFSGRQFSNSRSEMNVSTLELGDSALYLCASSFSGWTYNEQFFGPGTRLTVL.

The chain uses TRBV13 and TRBJ2-5; D unresolved. Germline V gives CDR1 PRHDT, CDR2 FYEKMQ (reference sequence). There are 16 residues in the CDR3. V lost 1 base to trimming and J lost 5 bases, with 17 bases between them. The CDR3 sequence is CASSLDRRSADETQYF. CDR3 in DNA: TGTGCCAGCAGCTTAGACCGCAGGTCGGCAGATGAGACCCAGTACTTC.

Comments on this clone: Other DNA variants within this sample encode the same CDR3. The rearrangement joins TRBV7-9 to TRBJ2-7, with 10 bases lining up with TRBD2. The CDR3 contains 13 residues. V shed 7 bases, J shed 3 bases, and the junction held 3 bases outside the gene matches. In germline, CDR1 is SEHNR, CDR2 FQNEAQ (reference sequence). The CDR3 DNA reads as TGTGCCAGCACCCTAGCGGGAGTCTACGAGCAGTACTTC. This sequence encodes CASTLAGVYEQYF.

The chain is built from TRBV4-1 and TRBJ2-3; maybe TRBD2 (6 bases). Per germline, CDR1 MGHRA and CDR2 YSYEKL. Trimming took off 4 bases at V and 6 bases at J, with 17 bases between the two ends. The CDR3 has 15 residues. The CDR3 nucleotides read TGCGCCAGCAGCCGGACCGCGGGGTTCGGGGATACGCAGTATTTT. The encoded protein is CASSRTAGFGDTQYF.

The chain combines TRBV18 with TRBJ2-2, with 11 positions matching TRBD1. J gave up 5 bases and V 5 bases, and 4 bases lay outside the gene matches. In germline, CDR1 is KGHSH, CDR2 LQKENI. The CDR3 is 15 residues long. The CDR3 nucleotides are TGTGCCAGCTCAGAGGACAGGGGGCGGACCGGGGAGCTGTTTTTT. This sequence encodes CASSEDRGRTGELFF.

As for this clone: Other DNA sequences in this specimen translate into the identical CDR3. The CDR3 DNA is TGTGCCAGCTCACCCCGGGCTAATGAAAAACTGTTTTTT. This gives the protein CASSPRANEKLFF. The rearrangement links TRBV18 to TRBJ1-4; D gene unclear. The CDR3 consists of 13 residues. The V and J ends lost 3 bases and 3 bases respectively, with 5 bases between them. From germline, CDR1 is KGHSH and CDR2 LQKENI.

The chain combines TRBV15 with TRBJ2-3; the D is unclear. Trimming pared 5 bases from V and 0 bases from J, leaving 18 bases between. The V gene's germline CDR1 is LNHNV and CDR2 YYDKDF (reference sequence). This CDR3 comprises 17 residues. DNA for the CDR3: TGTGCCACCAGCCCACTCGGCGGCGGTCGGAGCACAGATACGCAGTATTTT. This codes for CATSPLGGGRSTDTQYF.